These 16 T cell receptor beta chains were all obtained from the same sample, sequenced in a study of vaccination and CD4 T cells after COVID-19 (dated by TCRdb to between 2022 and 2023). Libraries were constructed by PCR. The reads were generated on an Illumina iSeq 100. DNA from cultured CD4+ T cells underwent TCR sequencing with the Oncomine TCR Beta short-read assay at the Johns Hopkins FTIC core. TCRdb redid the processing of the public reads, applying fastp at Q25 and MiXCR, and retained in-frame beta chains. Every distinct CDR3 protein forms one entry, paired with its most common genes and DNA. Present in this sample are some 18,000 distinct CDR3 sequences, approximately 56% of which were seen just once. The ten largest clonotypes hold over 15% of the sample. The sample's treatment or condition, from its label and the paper: approximately nine-day PBMC culture with coronavirus spike peptide pools or control peptides (ViraFEST assay).

These receptors' targets are unknown. Source: CD4+ T cells from blood, cultured in vitro, taken before SARS-CoV-2 vaccination. The receptors come from a human donor who had recovered from COVID-19.

This clonotype occurred a few times. The V gene is TRBV6-1, the J gene TRBJ1-5; D is perhaps TRBD1 (5 bases). Trimming took off 9 bases at V and 6 bases at J, with 12 bases between the two ends. Germline CDR1 is MNHNS and CDR2 is SASEGT. The CDR3 runs 12 residues. The CDR3 DNA is TGTGCCAGTAAAACGGGGGGTCAGCCCCAGCATTTT. This translates into CASKTGGQPQHF.

This clonotype was counted only a few times. V is TRBV20-1 and J is TRBJ2-7; 7 bases map to TRBD2. Per germline, CDR1 DFQATT and CDR2 SNEGSKA (reference sequence). V shed 3 bases, J shed 1 base, and the junction held 9 bases outside the gene matches. CDR3 length equals 15 residues. The CDR3 DNA sequence: TGCAGTGCTAGGGCCCCCCATAGCGGGTCCTACGAGCAGTACTTC. This encodes CSARAPHSGSYEQYF.

The chain employs TRBV6-1 and TRBJ1-1; D unclear. V lost 1 base to trimming and J lost 1 base, with 4 bases between them. The germline CDR1 and CDR2 sequences are MNHNS and SASEGT. The CDR3 has 13 amino acids. Written as DNA, the CDR3 is TGTGCCAGCAGTGAAGTTGCGAACACTGAAGCTTTCTTT. It yields the protein CASSEVANTEAFF.

This clonotype was seen a few times. The chain is built from TRBV20-1 and TRBJ2-2; 8 nucleotides agree with TRBD2. The germline CDR1 and CDR2 sequences are DFQATT and SNEGSKA (reference sequence). The CDR3 is made up of 15 amino acids. V was clipped by 0 bases and J by 7 bases; unmatched bases: 7. The CDR3 sequence is CSARDGGGSGGELFF. CDR3 DNA: TGCAGTGCTAGAGATGGCGGGGGGTCGGGCGGGGAGCTGTTTTTT.

The chain is built from TRBV7-9 and TRBJ2-3; 10 bases map to TRBD2. This CDR3 is 17 amino acids long. Trimming at V came to 4 bases and at J to 5 bases, leaving 12 bases not matched to a gene. Germline loops: CDR1 SEHNR, CDR2 FQNEAQ (reference sequence). The CDR3 nucleotides are TGTGCCAGCAGCTCCCCTAGGACTAGCGGTCGGGGAGATACGCAGTATTTT. Amino acid sequence: CASSSPRTSGRGDTQYF.

The chain employs TRBV7-2 and TRBJ2-1; D remains ambiguous. Trimming stripped 5 bases from V and 10 bases from J, with 6 bases between. Germline V gene sequence: CDR1 SGHTA, CDR2 FQGNSA. The CDR3 totals 10 residues. In DNA, the CDR3 is TGTGCCAGCAGCCATGGAGAGCAGTTCTTC. This codes for CASSHGEQFF.

The chain has TRBV19 and TRBJ2-5; TRBD1 matches 8 bases. The junction had 5 bases not matched to a gene; V was cut back by 9 bases and J by 2 bases. CDR1 LNHDA and CDR2 SQIVND come from the germline V gene (reference sequence). The CDR3 consists of 13 residues. The CDR3 loop is CASNRGRQETQYF. In nucleotides, the CDR3 is TGTGCCAGCAACAGGGGGAGGCAAGAGACCCAGTACTTC.

This clonotype turned up a few times. CDR3: CASKRQGDGYTF. The CDR3 bases are TGTGCCAGCAAACGACAGGGAGATGGCTACACCTTC. This chain connects TRBV2 to TRBJ1-2; TRBD1 agrees at 7 bases. Germline V gene data show CDR1 as SNHLY and CDR2 as FYNNEI. Trimming removed 7 bases from V and 6 bases from J; junction bases left unmatched: 5. The CDR3 sequence is 12 residues long.

The chain joins TRBV7-9 to TRBJ1-6; no reliable D call. The CDR3 runs to 14 residues. V shed 3 bases and J shed 5 bases, with 8 bases lying between them. Germline lookup yields CDR1 SEHNR and CDR2 FQNEAQ (reference sequence). In DNA, the CDR3 is TGTGCCAGCAGCTTGGCAAGGGATAATTCACCCCTCCACTTT. Its protein product is CASSLARDNSPLHF.

The genes are TRBV7-2 and TRBJ1-5; unclear D gene. The CDR3 is made up of 13 amino acids. Germline CDR1 SGHTA, CDR2 FQGNSA. Trimming stripped 1 base from V and 3 bases from J, with 4 bases between. The CDR3 reads CASSLGVNQPQHF. The DNA of the CDR3 is TGTGCCAGCAGCTTAGGAGTCAATCAGCCCCAGCATTTT.

This clonotype was recorded a few times. V usage is TRBV6-1 and J usage is TRBJ2-4; 10 bases line up with TRBD1. Per the germline V gene, CDR1 is MNHNS and CDR2 is SASEGT. This CDR3 region has 15 residues. With V trimmed by 2 bases and J by 7 bases, 5 bases remained unmatched. The CDR3 region has the DNA TGTGCCAGCAGTGAAAGACAGGGGGCTAGGAACATTCAGTACTTC. This gives the protein CASSERQGARNIQYF.

Notes on this clonotype: The junction departs from the called germline gene at one end, perhaps through a read error. V and J are TRBV25-1 and TRBJ2-5, with D possibly matching TRBD2 (8 bases). The germline gives CDR1 MGHDK, CDR2 SYGVNS. This CDR3 has 17 amino acids. The CDR3 DNA reads as TGTGCCAGCAGCCGTGGACTAGCAGGGAGGGGGCAAGGGACCCAGTACTTC. Translated: CASSRGLAGRGQGTQYF.

This sequence joins TRBV6-5 and TRBJ1-3; D not resolved. The CDR3 contains 13 residues. Germline V lookup: CDR1 MNHEY, CDR2 SVGAGI. Trimming cost V 0 bases and J 5 bases, with 5 bases left between them. This CDR3 is CASSYSVRNTIYF. CDR3 DNA sequence: TGTGCCAGCAGTTACTCGGTCCGAAACACCATATATTTT.

J is TRBJ1-5 and V is TRBV4-1; 9 positions agree with TRBD1. The V segment lost 0 bases and the J segment 6 bases; nucleotides outside the gene matches: 6. This CDR3 spans 16 amino acids. The germline gives CDR1 MGHRA, CDR2 YSYEKL. The DNA for the CDR3 is TGCGCCAGCAGCCAAGACGGGACAGGGTCCGCTCAGCCCCAGCATTTT. The encoded protein is CASSQDGTGSAQPQHF.

CDR3 sequence: CASSLPVTQETQYF. DNA for the CDR3: TGTGCCAGCAGCTTACCTGTGACTCAAGAGACCCAGTACTTC. The chain is built from TRBV11-3 and TRBJ2-5; D is unclear. CDR3 size: 14 residues. Germline-derived CDR1 and CDR2 are SGHNT and YENEEA. V was cut by 2 bases and J by 2 bases, with 9 bases left in between.

This clonotype showed up just a few times. This chain joins TRBV7-2 and TRBJ1-1; the D gene is possibly TRBD1 (6 bases). Germline assignment: CDR1 SGHTA and CDR2 FQGNSA. Trimming removed 1 base from V and 5 bases from J, with 14 bases in between. The CDR3 runs 15 residues. The CDR3 DNA follows: TGTGCCAGCAGCTTAGATCGGGGGGCTGTGACTGAAGCTTTCTTT. Residues: CASSLDRGAVTEAFF.